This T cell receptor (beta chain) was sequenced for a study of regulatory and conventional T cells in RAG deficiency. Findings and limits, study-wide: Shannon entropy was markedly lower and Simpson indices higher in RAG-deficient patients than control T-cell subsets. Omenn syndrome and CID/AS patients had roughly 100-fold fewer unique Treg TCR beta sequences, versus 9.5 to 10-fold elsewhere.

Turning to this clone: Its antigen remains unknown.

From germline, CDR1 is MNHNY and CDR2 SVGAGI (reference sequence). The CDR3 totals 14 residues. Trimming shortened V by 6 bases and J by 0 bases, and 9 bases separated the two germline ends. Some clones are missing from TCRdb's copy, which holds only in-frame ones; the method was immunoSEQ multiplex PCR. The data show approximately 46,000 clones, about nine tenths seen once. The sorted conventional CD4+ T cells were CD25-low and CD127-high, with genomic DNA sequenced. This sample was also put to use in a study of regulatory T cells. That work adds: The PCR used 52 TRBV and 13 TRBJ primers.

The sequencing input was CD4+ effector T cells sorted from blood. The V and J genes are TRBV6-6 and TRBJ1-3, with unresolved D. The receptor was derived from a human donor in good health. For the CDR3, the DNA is TGTGCCAGCAGGACTGATAGCTCTGGAAACACCATATATTTT. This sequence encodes CASRTDSSGNTIYF.